This T cell receptor (beta chain) emerged from a study of breast tumors, draining lymph nodes, adjacent tissues. The study's findings and limits: Luminal-like breast cancer showed significantly greater tumor-nontumor repertoire similarity than basal-like breast cancer did.

Germline CDR1 reads SGHRS; CDR2 reads YFSETQ. This CDR3 is 14 amino acids long. Breast cancer patients provided tissue from their axillary draining lymph nodes. One entry per CDR3 protein results from TCRdb running MiXCR on the multiplex PCR reads. The table shows roughly 260,000 distinct CDR3 sequences, with about 33% occurring only once. As concerns this clonotype: Antigen: not known. The junction shows a germline mismatch at one end, possibly a read error.

The TCR comes from a female donor with breast cancer. Some clones in this sample may be carry-over from other donors' samples. Sequenced input: axillary lymph node tissue. V usage is TRBV5-1 and J usage is TRBJ2-4, with a weak D call TRBD2 (6 bases). The DNA of the CDR3 is TGTGCCAGCAGCCCGGGGACTCACAAAAGCATTCAGTACTTC. Encoded protein: CASSPGTHKSIQYF. Filled out from reference TRBV5-1 and TRBJ2-4, the complete variable domain reads KAGVTQTPRYLIKTRGQQVTLSCSPISGHRSVSWYQQTPGQGLQFLFEYFSETQRNKGNFPGRFSGRQFSNSRSEMNVSTLELGDSALYLCASSPGTHKSIQYFGAGTRLSVL.